The rows below give T cell receptor beta chains drawn from one sample of a study of OX40 agonist ivuxolimab in advanced cancers. Some clones are missing from TCRdb's copy, which holds only in-frame ones; the method was immunoSEQ multiplex PCR. The table has some 100,000 clones, around 85% seen once. This specimen was CD4+ or CD8+ T cells sorted from blood, taken in a trial of the OX40 agonist ivuxolimab. These receptors all come from an adult with an advanced solid tumor such as melanoma, head and neck, liver or kidney cancer. The CDR3 runs from the conserved cysteine through the conserved F or W. The D gene is left open where the match is weak. The listing skips clone size in some rows; elsewhere it reads once, few, many or a size class.

.,TRBJ2-1,.,TRBV6-5,TGTGCCTGCCGACCGGGGCCCTACAATGAGCAGTTCTTC,CACRPGPYNEQFF
.,TRBJ2-3,TRBD2,TRBV28,TGTGCCAGCAGCCCCGCGACTAGCGGGAGCAAAGATACGCAGTATTTT,CASSPATSGSKDTQYF
.,TRBJ2-2,.,TRBV7-2,TGTGCCAGCAGCTTAGGACTAGCGAACACCGGGGAGCTGTTTTTT,CASSLGLANTGELFF
.,TRBJ2-5,.,TRBV28,TGTGCCAGCAGTTCCCCTGGGAGTCCGGACGGAGAGACCCAGTACTTC,CASSSPGSPDGETQYF
.,TRBJ2-1,.,TRBV19,TGTGCCAGTAGTCGGGCTTTCCTCTACAATGAGCAGTTCTTC,CASSRAFLYNEQFF
.,TRBJ2-7,TRBD2,TRBV6-5,TGTGCCAGCAACGTAGCGGGAGCCCTGACCTACGAGCAGTACTTC,CASNVAGALTYEQYF
.,TRBJ1-2,.,TRBV5-1,TGCGCCAGCAGCTTGGTGCCAGGGGAGGGCGGCTACACCTTC,CASSLVPGEGGYTF
.,TRBJ2-1,.,TRBV30,TGTGCCTGGAGTGCCGGGACTCGCTCCCGTTACTACAATGAGCAGTTCTTC,CAWSAGTRSRYYNEQFF
.,TRBJ1-5,.,TRBV2,TGTGCCAGCAGTGAGGGCGAGAGGGCCCAGCATTTT,CASSEGERAQHF
.,TRBJ1-5,TRBD1,TRBV6-6,TGTGCCAGCAGTTACTCGGACAGGGGGAATGAGCCCCAGCATTTT,CASSYSDRGNEPQHF
.,TRBJ2-2,TRBD2,TRBV6-5,TGTGCCAGCAGTTCATTAGCGGGAGGCGACGGGGAGCTGTTTTTT,CASSSLAGGDGELFF
.,TRBJ2-7,.,TRBV2,TGTGCCAGCAGTAGGCGGGCCGCCTACGAGCAGTACTTC,CASSRRAAYEQYF
.,TRBJ1-3,.,TRBV6-1,TGTGCCAGCAGTGAAAATCGGAACTCTGGAAACACCATATATTTT,CASSENRNSGNTIYF
.,TRBJ1-1,.,TRBV7-3,TGTGCCAGCAGCTTAAGCATGAACACTGAAGCTTTCTTT,CASSLSMNTEAFF
.,TRBJ2-2,TRBD2,TRBV7-9,TGTGCCAGCAGCTTTTGGGGACTAGCGGACACCGGGGAGCTGTTTTTT,CASSFWGLADTGELFF
once,TRBJ1-2,.,TRBV28,TGTGCCAGCAGTTTTTCTATTAGGGGGGGATCTGGCTACACCTTC,CASSFSIRGGSGYTF
once,TRBJ1-6,TRBD1,TRBV6-5,TGTGCCAGCAGTTACGGCCAGGGGGCCCTCCACTTT,CASSYGQGALHF